This T cell receptor (beta chain) was found in a study of shared clonotypes between healthy human individuals. A remark on this clone: Its antigen is unidentified. The sample contains more than one DNA sequence encoding this CDR3.

This CDR3 is 15 amino acids long. The V end was cut by 2 bases, the J end by 1 base, with 7 bases between. Germline lookup yields CDR1 SGHNT and CDR2 YYREEE (reference sequence). Several immunoSEQ 96-well plates shared each subset's DNA, each plate a replicate. Sequencing used immunoSEQ multiplex PCR; TCRdb keeps in-frame clones, though not all of them. The table includes millions of clones, approximately 92% detected once. Study-level points and caveats: Tissue TCR repertoires likely differ from these blood-only repertoires. The low donor count limited represented genetic and exposure-history diversity.

Sequencing input: naive CD4+ T cells sorted from blood. Sample subset: CD45RA+ positively selected. V and J are TRBV5-4 and TRBJ2-6, with a weak D call TRBD1 (6 bases). This receptor was obtained from a man aged 18 to 30 in good health. CDR3 sequence reads: CASSLQGSGANVLTF. CDR3 DNA sequence: TGTGCCAGCAGCTTACAGGGATCTGGGGCCAACGTCCTGACTTTC.